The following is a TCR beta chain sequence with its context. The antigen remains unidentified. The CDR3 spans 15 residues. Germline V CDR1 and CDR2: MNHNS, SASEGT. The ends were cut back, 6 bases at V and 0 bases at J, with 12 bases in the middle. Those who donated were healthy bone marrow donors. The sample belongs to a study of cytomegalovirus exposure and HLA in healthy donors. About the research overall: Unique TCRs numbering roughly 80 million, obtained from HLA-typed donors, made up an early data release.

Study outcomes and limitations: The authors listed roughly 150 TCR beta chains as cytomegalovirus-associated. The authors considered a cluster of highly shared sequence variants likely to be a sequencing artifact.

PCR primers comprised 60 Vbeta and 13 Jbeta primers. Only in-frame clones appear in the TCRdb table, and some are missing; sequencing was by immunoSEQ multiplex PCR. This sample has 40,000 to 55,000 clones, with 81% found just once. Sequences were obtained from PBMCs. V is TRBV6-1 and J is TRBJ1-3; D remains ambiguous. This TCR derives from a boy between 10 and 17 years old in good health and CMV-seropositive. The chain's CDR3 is CASRPYAGSGNTIYF. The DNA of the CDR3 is TGTGCCAGCAGACCATACGCAGGCTCTGGAAACACCATATATTTT.